A single sample is the source of the 27 T cell receptor beta chains below, sequenced in a study of OX40 agonist ivuxolimab in advanced cancers. Sequenced by immunoSEQ multiplex PCR; TCRdb stores in-frame clones only, minus some. Of about 93,000 clones listed, roughly 91% were seen once; the top ten hold 2% to 3%. Material: CD4+ or CD8+ T cells sorted from blood, obtained in a trial of the OX40 agonist ivuxolimab. The receptors were sampled from an adult with an advanced solid tumor such as melanoma, head and neck, liver or kidney cancer.

V is TRBV11-3 and J is TRBJ2-3; D ambiguous. The CDR3 has 14 amino acids. Germline loops: CDR1 SGHNT, CDR2 YENEEA. The V end lost 3 bases, the J end lost 2 bases, and 9 bases lay between the germline ends. For the CDR3, the DNA is TGTGCCAGCAGCTTCCCAGGCAACACAGATACGCAGTATTTT. It encodes CASSFPGNTDTQYF.

This clone has just one count. The chain is built from TRBV10-3 and TRBJ1-5; D is unclear. CDR3 length: 17 residues. Looked up from germline, CDR1 is ENHRY and CDR2 is SYGVKD. Trimming left V 6 bases short and J 4 bases short, with 22 bases between. In nucleotides, the CDR3 is TGTGCCATCAGACAGAACTTTAGGACGAGACTTAATCAGCCCCAGCATTTT. This translates into CAIRQNFRTRLNQPQHF.

This clone has only a few counts. The chain combines TRBV10-2 with TRBJ2-3, with TRBD2 as a possible D gene (5 bases). Per germline, CDR1 WSHSY and CDR2 SAAADI. Trimming left V 5 bases short and J 6 bases short, with 15 bases between. This CDR3 spans 14 amino acids. CDR3 region: CASSPAEGGDTQYF. CDR3 DNA: TGCGCCAGCAGTCCCGCTGAGGGTGGGGATACGCAGTATTTT.

The V and J genes are TRBV30 and TRBJ2-1; TRBD2 matches 8 bases. Per germline, CDR1 GTSNPN and CDR2 SVGIG (reference sequence). The ends lost 2 bases at V and 5 bases at J; junction bases unmatched: 5. This CDR3 contains 14 residues. Written as DNA, the CDR3 is TGTGCCTGGAGTAGACTAGCGCGGGACAATGAGCAGTTCTTC. Encoded protein: CAWSRLARDNEQFF.

The rearrangement joins TRBV5-1 to TRBJ2-3; 9 bases fit TRBD2. V lost 3 bases, J lost 5 bases, and 7 bases stayed unmatched. The CDR3 loop spans 15 amino acids. Germline CDR1 and CDR2: SGHRS and YFSETQ. The DNA of the CDR3 is TGCGCCAGCAGCTCGGTTAGCGGGAGCGGAGATACGCAGTATTTT. Protein product: CASSSVSGSGDTQYF.

This chain uses TRBV27 with TRBJ2-1, with D tentatively TRBD1 (6 bases). V was clipped by 4 bases and J by 6 bases, with 13 bases between them. The CDR3 has 14 amino acids. Germline CDR1 reads MNHEY; CDR2 reads SMNVEV (reference sequence). The DNA for the CDR3 is TGTGCCAGCAGTTCCAGCAGGGGTCTCAATGAGCAGTTCTTC. Amino acids: CASSSSRGLNEQFF.

This chain uses TRBV2 with TRBJ1-2; TRBD1 matches at 7 bases. CDR3 length equals 14 residues. The J segment lost 2 bases and the V segment lost 4 bases, leaving 4 bases of the junction unmatched. Germline values: CDR1 SNHLY, CDR2 FYNNEI. Here the CDR3 reads CASSVRTGNYGYTF. The CDR3 region has the DNA TGTGCCAGCAGTGTAAGGACAGGAAACTATGGCTACACCTTC.

V and J are TRBV12-1 and TRBJ1-5. TRBV12-1 is a pseudogene locus. The length of the CDR3 is 17 residues. CDR3 coding DNA: TGTGCCAGCAGCTTAGACGGCGGTTCTCTTAGCAATCAGCCCCAGCATTTT. It yields the protein CASSLDGGSLSNQPQHF.

In the case of this clone: Other DNA sequences within the sample encode an identical CDR3. J is TRBJ1-1 and V is TRBV29-1; TRBD1 might be the D (6 bases). CDR1 SQVTM and CDR2 ANQGSEA come from the germline V gene. This CDR3 region has 13 residues. V lost 6 bases and J 1 base, leaving 12 bases between the germline ends. The CDR3 DNA reads as TGCAGCGTAGCGGGACAAGAGAACACTGAAGCTTTCTTT. Translating gives CSVAGQENTEAFF.

This chain uses TRBV5-4 with TRBJ1-2; tentative D call: TRBD1 (6 bases). The CDR3 runs to 13 residues. Between the trimmed V and J ends, which lost 4 bases and 6 bases, there was a span of 13 bases. Germline V CDR1 and CDR2: SGHNT, YYREEE (reference sequence). The CDR3 region is CASSLQGIDGYTF. As DNA, the CDR3 is TGTGCCAGCAGCCTACAGGGTATCGATGGCTACACCTTC.

This clone was seen once. This chain uses TRBV6-5 with TRBJ2-7; no clear D gene. Per the germline V gene, CDR1 is MNHEY and CDR2 is SVGAGI. The CDR3 runs 13 residues. V gave up 6 bases and J gave up 1 base, with 10 bases separating them. CDR3 in amino acids: CASSPRPSYEQYF. CDR3 nucleotides: TGTGCCAGCAGCCCCCGTCCTTCCTACGAGCAGTACTTC.

The chain couples TRBV15 to TRBJ2-1; TRBD1 is a possible D gene (6 bases). V dropped 0 bases and J dropped 1 base, with 13 bases sitting between them. Germline V gene data show CDR1 as LNHNV and CDR2 as YYDKDF (reference sequence). The CDR3 consists of 17 residues. CDR3 in amino acids: CATSREIARGSYNEQFF. The CDR3, as DNA: TGTGCCACCAGCAGAGAAATTGCCAGGGGTTCCTACAATGAGCAGTTCTTC.

The chain joins TRBV5-1 to TRBJ1-3; TRBD1 aligns across 7 bases. This CDR3 comprises 16 residues. The V and J ends lost 2 bases and 2 bases, in that order; junction bases with no gene match: 7. CDR1 is SGHRS, CDR2 YFSETQ, per germline. CDR3 region: CASSLDLTGAGNTIYF. As DNA, the CDR3 is TGCGCCAGCAGCTTAGACCTTACAGGGGCTGGAAACACCATATATTTT.

This sequence joins TRBV28 and TRBJ2-7; 7 bases are a match to TRBD1. Germline V gene data show CDR1 as MDHEN and CDR2 as SYDVKM. The V gene end was trimmed by 2 bases and the J gene end by 1 base; junction bases not matched to a gene: 5. The CDR3 covers 15 residues. The CDR3 sequence is CASSLQDRTSYEQYF. In DNA, the CDR3 is TGTGCCAGCAGTTTACAGGACAGGACATCCTACGAGCAGTACTTC. The whole variable domain, remainder taken from reference TRBV28 and TRBJ2-7, is DVKVTQSSRYLVKRTGEKVFLECVQDMDHENMFWYRQDPGLGLRLIYFSYDVKMKEKGDIPEGYSVSREKKERFSLILESASTNQTSMYLCASSLQDRTSYEQYFGPGTRLTVT.

V is TRBV29-1 and J is TRBJ1-1; D remains unclear. V was trimmed by 4 bases and J by 5 bases, leaving 11 bases between them. Germline loops: CDR1 SQVTM, CDR2 ANQGSEA. The CDR3 consists of 12 residues. This chain's CDR3 is CSVVEGGTEAFF. Here the CDR3 DNA reads TGCAGCGTTGTCGAAGGAGGGACTGAAGCTTTCTTT.

The chain uses TRBV5-4 and TRBJ1-2; D perhaps matches TRBD1 (5 bases). The V end lost 0 bases, the J end lost 4 bases, and 10 bases lay between the germline ends. The CDR3 totals 14 residues. The germline V gene has CDR1 SGHNT and CDR2 YYREEE (reference sequence). CDR3 DNA: TGTGCCAGCAGCTTGGGGGGGACGGGCTATGGCTACACCTTC. Amino acids: CASSLGGTGYGYTF.

The chain recombines TRBV30 with TRBJ2-7; TRBD1 matches at 7 bases. This CDR3 has 14 amino acids. Losses at the gene ends were 2 bases for V and 0 bases for J; bases not matched to a gene: 4. Germline CDR1 and CDR2: GTSNPN and SVGIG (reference sequence). This chain's CDR3 is CAWSRTGHSYEQYF. CDR3 DNA sequence: TGTGCCTGGAGTCGGACAGGTCACTCCTACGAGCAGTACTTC. Full variable domain (remainder filled in from reference TRBV30 and TRBJ2-7): SQTIHQWPATLVQPVGSPLSLECTVEGTSNPNLYWYRQAAGRGLQLLFYSVGIGQISSEVPQNLSASRPQDRQFILSSKKLLLSDSGFYLCAWSRTGHSYEQYFGPGTRLTVT.

V usage is TRBV5-4 and J usage is TRBJ1-1, with D hard to call. Trimming took off 0 bases at V and 2 bases at J, with 14 bases between the two ends. CDR3 length equals 16 residues. CDR1 and CDR2 (germline): SGHNT, YYREEE (reference sequence). The CDR3 DNA is TGTGCCAGCAGCTTGGGTACACCCTTATTAAACACTGAAGCTTTCTTT. Translation: CASSLGTPLLNTEAFF.

The V call is TRBV29-1, the J call TRBJ1-4; D gene ambiguous. The germline CDR1 and CDR2 sequences are SQVTM and ANQGSEA. The CDR3 sequence is 13 residues long. Between the trimmed V and J ends, which lost 6 bases and 5 bases, there was a span of 13 bases. The DNA for the CDR3 is TGCAGCGTATCCGAGACACAGAATGAAAAACTGTTTTTT. Translation: CSVSETQNEKLFF.

The rearrangement joins TRBV20-1 to TRBJ2-4, with D hard to call. The germline V gene has CDR1 DFQATT and CDR2 SNEGSKA (reference sequence). V lost 3 bases, J lost 7 bases, and 7 bases lay in between. The CDR3 sequence is 11 residues long. The CDR3 nucleotides read TGCAGTGCTAGGAAGAGGAACATTCAGTACTTC. Residues: CSARKRNIQYF.

The chain recombines TRBV5-4 with TRBJ1-4, with a possible D match to TRBD1 (6 bases). Trimming took off 2 bases at V and 7 bases at J, with 15 bases between the two ends. CDR1 and CDR2 from the germline V gene are SGHNT and YYREEE (reference sequence). The CDR3 totals 15 residues. CDR3 in amino acids: CASSLKGGLVEKLFF. The CDR3 DNA sequence: TGTGCCAGCAGCTTAAAGGGGGGGCTCGTTGAAAAACTGTTTTTT.

The chain carries TRBV28 and TRBJ2-7; no definite D call. V was pared by 6 bases and J by 2 bases, with 8 bases between. CDR1 is MDHEN, CDR2 SYDVKM, per germline. This CDR3 spans 12 amino acids. CDR3 protein: CASRGSTYEQYF. As DNA, the CDR3 is TGTGCCAGCAGAGGGTCAACCTACGAGCAGTACTTC.

The rearrangement joins TRBV5-1 to TRBJ2-3; 7 nucleotides align to TRBD2. The CDR3 covers 15 residues. Looked up from germline, CDR1 is SGHRS and CDR2 is YFSETQ. J gave up 5 bases and V 0 bases, and 6 bases lay outside the gene matches. CDR3 in amino acids: CASSLGAGVVDTQYF. CDR3 nucleotide sequence: TGCGCCAGCAGCTTGGGCGCGGGAGTGGTAGATACGCAGTATTTT.

The chain couples TRBV19 to TRBJ2-1; TRBD2 matches at 8 bases. The CDR3 runs to 19 residues. J was trimmed by 4 bases and V by 1 base; bases with no gene match: 15. CDR1 is LNHDA, CDR2 SQIVND, per germline (reference sequence). The CDR3: CASSIGYWRGRIGYNEQFF. CDR3 DNA sequence: TGTGCCAGTAGTATAGGCTATTGGCGCGGGAGGATTGGGTACAATGAGCAGTTCTTC.

V is TRBV30 and J is TRBJ1-1; D gene ambiguous. CDR1 and CDR2 (germline): GTSNPN, SVGIG (reference sequence). The CDR3 has 13 amino acids. V lost 3 bases, J lost 6 bases, and 14 bases lay in between. The CDR3 loop reads CAWRRIPRAEAFF. CDR3 nucleotides: TGTGCCTGGAGGCGGATCCCCCGGGCTGAAGCTTTCTTT.

Only a few counts were recorded for this clone. The rearrangement joins TRBV6-1 to TRBJ2-6; 7 bases line up with TRBD1. CDR1 is MNHNS and CDR2 is SASEGT in the germline V gene. CDR3 length equals 18 residues. The V and J ends lost 1 base and 3 bases, in that order; junction bases with no gene match: 9. The CDR3 is CASSEVSGGRGGANVLTF. In DNA, the CDR3 is TGTGCCAGCAGTGAAGTGTCAGGGGGAAGAGGTGGGGCCAACGTCCTGACTTTC.

This rearrangement joins TRBV18 to TRBJ1-4, with D unclear. Germline-derived CDR1 and CDR2 are KGHSH and LQKENI. Trimming removed 6 bases from V and 2 bases from J, with 10 bases in between. CDR3 length equals 14 residues. Here the CDR3 reads CASSERVTNEKLFF. The CDR3 region has the DNA TGTGCCAGCTCCGAGCGGGTCACTAATGAAAAACTGTTTTTT. The variable domain in full, completed from reference TRBV18 and TRBJ1-4, reads NAGVMQNPRHLVRRRGQEARLRCSPMKGHSHVYWYRQLPEEGLKFMVYLQKENIIDESGMPKERFSAEFPKEGPSILRIQQVVRGDSAAYFCASSERVTNEKLFFGSGTQLSVL.